This T cell receptor beta chain was found in a study of tissue T cells after allogeneic stem cell transplantation. A note on this clone: Its antigen is as yet unknown. Genes and germline come from the mouse. The missing CDR3 end, 1 residue past where the read stops, is filled in from the germline J gene.

General study results and limits: Shared clones across patients were few; motif clustering revealed tissue-specific shared signatures.

As to time point: mouse harvest day 7 after allogeneic transplant. Tail vein injection delivered 10^7 T-cell-depleted bone marrow cells and 10^6 splenic CD5+ T cells. B6 (H2b) cells into BALB/c (H2d) mice; tissues taken at day 7 or 14. The assay was immunoSEQ multiplex PCR, and TCRdb's table has in-frame clones only and misses some. This sample yields some 5,000 clones, of which under 60% are seen a single time; 10% belongs to the top ten. The trim removed 6 bases at V and 0 bases at J, leaving 3 bases unmatched. The germline CDR1 and CDR2 sequences are LGHNA and YSYQKL. There are 16 residues in the CDR3.

Sequenced input: gut tissue. The rearrangement links TRBV2 to TRBJ2-3; 13 bases line up with TRBD2. This TCR came from a female BALB/c mouse given C57BL/6 T cells with graft-versus-host disease after an allogeneic hematopoietic cell transplant. Incomplete CDR3 DNA: TGTGCCAGCAGACGGACTGGGGGGGCTAGTGCAGAAACGCTGTAT. Protein sequence: CASRRTGGASAETLY. The full-length CDR3 reads as CASRRTGGASAETLYF.